A selection of T cell receptor beta chains follows, all from one sample in a study of blood T cells in healthy people across ages. TCRdb re-called the 5' RACE reads with MiXCR, one entry per CDR3 protein. The table shows approximately 830,000 distinct CDR3 sequences, with under 80% occurring only once. Input material: blood. The receptors were gathered from a man under 40 in good health. Both conserved end residues are part of each CDR3. A D gene is named only where the DNA matches it firmly. Clone size is shown for a subset of rows, as once, few, many or a class of expanded clone.

clone size	V gene	J gene	D gene	CDR3 protein	CDR3 DNA
few	TRBV27	TRBJ2-1	NA	CASSLDGPRGQFF	TGTGCCAGCAGTTTAGACGGGCCGCGTGGGCAGTTCTTC
NA	TRBV27	TRBJ2-3	NA	CASSFPLLGDTQYF	TGTGCCAGCAGTTTTCCACTCCTGGGAGATACGCAGTATTTT
NA	TRBV6-2/TRBV6-3	TRBJ1-2	NA	CASSSDFWASSSGYTF	TGTGCCAGCAGCTCCGACTTCTGGGCCAGTTCGAGCGGCTACACCTTC
NA	TRBV4-2	TRBJ2-1	TRBD1	CASTQRTGYNEQFF	TGTGCCAGCACGCAAAGGACAGGGTACAATGAGCAGTTCTTC
NA	TRBV6-4	TRBJ1-6	TRBD1	CASSGSRDRGYFYNSPLHF	TGTGCCAGCAGCGGAAGCCGGGACAGAGGATACTTTTATAATTCACCCCTCCACTTT
few	TRBV15	TRBJ2-7	TRBD1	CATSKGTGAYEQYF	TGTGCCACCAGCAAAGGGACAGGGGCCTACGAGCAGTACTTC
few	TRBV29-1	TRBJ1-1	TRBD1	CSVDGDRVNTEAFF	TGCAGCGTTGACGGGGACAGGGTGAACACTGAAGCTTTCTTT
few	TRBV6-6	TRBJ1-1	TRBD1	CAGGDRENTEAFF	TGTGCCGGAGGGGACAGGGAGAACACTGAAGCTTTCTTT
NA	TRBV6-2/TRBV6-3	TRBJ2-1	NA	CASRYPTNEQFF	TGTGCCAGCAGGTATCCTACCAATGAGCAGTTCTTC
few	TRBV5-1	TRBJ2-1	TRBD2	CASTPSGGSYNEQFF	TGCGCCAGCACCCCTAGCGGGGGGTCTTACAATGAGCAGTTCTTC
NA	TRBV7-2	TRBJ2-7	NA	CASSLAPQPPYEQYF	TGTGCCAGCAGCTTAGCTCCCCAGCCGCCCTACGAGCAGTACTTC
NA	TRBV29-1	TRBJ2-5	NA	CSVEEIGVREYF	TGCAGCGTTGAAGAAATCGGAGTGAGAGAGTACTTC
NA	TRBV9	TRBJ1-1	NA	CASSAHSVDTEAFF	TGTGCCAGCAGCGCCCACTCGGTGGACACTGAAGCTTTCTTT
NA	TRBV5-1	TRBJ2-5	TRBD1	CASSHRQGSIETQYF	TGCGCCAGCAGCCACCGACAGGGGAGCATAGAGACCCAGTACTTC
few	TRBV29-1	TRBJ1-1	NA	CSVARMNTEAFF	TGCAGCGTTGCACGGATGAACACTGAAGCTTTCTTT
few	TRBV12-3/TRBV12-4	TRBJ1-6	NA	CASSNENRRSPLHF	TGTGCCAGCAGTAACGAAAACAGGCGTTCACCCCTCCACTTT
NA	TRBV28	TRBJ2-4	NA	CASSMSGAAAKNIQYF	TGTGCCAGCAGTATGTCGGGAGCGGCAGCCAAAAACATTCAGTACTTC
NA	TRBV20-1	TRBJ1-2	NA	CSARGGHPGYTF	TGCAGTGCTAGAGGGGGACACCCTGGCTACACCTTC
NA	TRBV9	TRBJ2-7	TRBD2	CASSVISGTTIYEQYF	TGTGCCAGCAGCGTCATCAGCGGGACTACTATATACGAGCAGTACTTC
NA	TRBV4-1	TRBJ2-3	TRBD1	CASSLSYSGTGGSDTQYF	TGCGCCAGCAGCCTAAGCTACTCCGGGACAGGGGGTTCAGATACGCAGTATTTT
NA	TRBV7-6	TRBJ2-1	TRBD2	CASTSLRGRYNEQFF	TGTGCCAGCACCTCCCTGCGGGGGAGGTACAATGAGCAGTTCTTC
few	TRBV29-1	TRBJ2-7	TRBD2	CSVEGHGGYEQYF	TGCAGCGTTGAAGGCCACGGGGGGTACGAGCAGTACTTC
NA	TRBV9	TRBJ2-3	TRBD2	CASSVVPGGADTQYF	TGTGCCAGCAGCGTAGTCCCGGGGGGGGCAGATACGCAGTATTTT
NA	TRBV28	TRBJ2-5	NA	CASSFYLWETQYF	TGTGCCAGCAGTTTTTATCTTTGGGAGACCCAGTACTTC
NA	TRBV20-1	TRBJ2-3	TRBD2	CSAGGGAHTQYF	TGCAGTGCTGGCGGGGGGGCGCATACGCAGTATTTT
NA	TRBV29-1	TRBJ1-1	NA	CSGQVSGEAFF	TGCAGCGGACAGGTTTCTGGTGAAGCTTTCTTT
once	TRBV28	TRBJ2-7	NA	CASSQGGRRAYEQYF	TGTGCCAGCAGTCAGGGGGGTAGGCGAGCGTACGAGCAGTACTTC
NA	TRBV11-2	TRBJ2-2	NA	CASSLLGLSGELFF	TGTGCCAGCAGCTTACTAGGGTTGAGCGGGGAGCTGTTTTTT
NA	TRBV21-1	TRBJ2-7	NA	CASSSGHGQYF	TGTGCCAGCAGCAGCGGACACGGGCAGTACTTC
NA	TRBV24-1	TRBJ1-2	NA	CATSDIHYGYTF	TGTGCCACCAGTGATATACACTATGGCTACACCTTC
NA	TRBV7-9	TRBJ2-1	TRBD2	CASSSWTSGGQEGQFF	TGTGCCAGCAGCTCCTGGACTAGCGGGGGACAAGAAGGGCAGTTCTTC
NA	TRBV2	TRBJ1-2	TRBD1	CASSFTGTGEVYGYTF	TGTGCCAGCAGTTTCACCGGGACAGGGGAGGTCTATGGCTACACCTTC
once	TRBV6-5	TRBJ2-4	NA	CASSYGGDKNIQYF	TGTGCCAGCAGTTACGGCGGAGACAAAAACATTCAGTACTTC
NA	TRBV7-2	TRBJ2-1	NA	CASSLAPTGAYNEQFF	TGTGCCAGCAGCTTAGCTCCAACTGGAGCCTACAATGAGCAGTTCTTC
few	TRBV7-6	TRBJ2-3	TRBD2	CASSLRASGGIDTQYF	TGTGCCAGCAGCTTAAGGGCTAGCGGGGGGATAGATACGCAGTATTTT
few	TRBV3-1	TRBJ2-7	TRBD1	CASSDGTGDYEQYF	TGTGCCAGCAGCGATGGGACAGGGGACTACGAGCAGTACTTC
NA	TRBV6-2/TRBV6-3	TRBJ2-7	NA	CASSWGVTYEQYF	TGTGCCAGCAGTTGGGGTGTTACCTACGAGCAGTACTTC
NA	TRBV7-3	TRBJ2-6	TRBD2	CASRQSGGLFDGANVLTF	TGTGCCAGCAGACAAAGCGGGGGGTTATTCGATGGGGCCAACGTCCTGACTTTC
few	TRBV4-3	TRBJ2-7	TRBD2	CASSQGNAGRAYEQYF	TGCGCCAGCAGCCAAGGTAACGCAGGGAGGGCCTACGAGCAGTACTTC
few	TRBV6-1	TRBJ1-5	NA	CALGQPYSNQPQHF	TGTGCCCTTGGACAGCCTTATAGCAATCAGCCCCAGCATTTT
few	TRBV29-1	TRBJ2-5	TRBD1	CSVTATGGETQYF	TGCAGCGTCACCGCGACAGGGGGTGAGACCCAGTACTTC
NA	TRBV4-3	TRBJ2-1	NA	CASRDLGRGNEQFF	TGCGCCAGCCGGGACCTGGGGCGGGGAAATGAGCAGTTCTTC
NA	TRBV6-2/TRBV6-3	TRBJ1-2	NA	CATSRSADGYTF	TGTGCCACTTCCCGGTCTGCGGATGGCTACACCTTC
NA	TRBV2	TRBJ1-4	NA	CASRLGGEKLFF	TGTGCCAGCAGATTGGGAGGGGAAAAACTGTTTTTT
NA	TRBV28	TRBJ2-7	NA	CASSIIGYEQYF	TGTGCCAGCAGTATAATAGGGTACGAGCAGTACTTC
NA	TRBV7-2	TRBJ2-7	NA	CASSLSGATYEQYF	TGTGCCAGCAGCCTTTCGGGAGCCACCTACGAGCAGTACTTC
NA	TRBV29-1	TRBJ2-5	NA	CSVEANGGTQYF	TGCAGCGTTGAGGCCAACGGGGGGACCCAGTACTTC
NA	TRBV7-9	TRBJ2-2	NA	CASSFGSELFF	TGTGCCAGCAGCTTTGGGTCGGAGCTGTTTTTT
few	TRBV5-1	TRBJ2-3	NA	CASSYRQTDTQYF	TGCGCCAGCAGCTACCGACAAACAGATACGCAGTATTTT
NA	TRBV30	TRBJ2-1	TRBD1	CAWSRDRSYNEQFF	TGTGCCTGGAGTAGGGACAGGTCCTACAATGAGCAGTTCTTC